This paragraph covers one T cell receptor (beta chain) sequence. Its specificity is unknown. This entry is derived from a study of T cells expressing NK-cell markers. About the research overall: The TCR beta repertoires originated in sorted CD3+CD56+NKG2C+, CD3+CD56+NKG2C- and CD3+CD56-NKG2C+ T cells. Findings and caveats of the study: The HCMV specificity of the expanded NKG2C+ T cell clones stayed unresolved.

No DNA is given; TCRdb re-called the 5' RACE reads and lists each CDR3 protein once. The sample includes about 370,000 distinct CDR3 sequences. Germline V gives CDR1 MNHEY, CDR2 SVGEGT. There are 11 residues in the CDR3. This TCR derives from a woman aged 45 to 65 in good health. This rearrangement joins TRBV6-2 or TRBV6-3 to TRBJ2-7; TCRdb selects TRBD2, and the lack of DNA leaves this call unchecked. The material sequenced was blood T cells: a sorted CD56 or NKG2C T cell subset, CD4+ or CD8+ T cells, or bulk PBMC T cells (not recorded which). The CDR3 protein is CASSPGTSGYF.